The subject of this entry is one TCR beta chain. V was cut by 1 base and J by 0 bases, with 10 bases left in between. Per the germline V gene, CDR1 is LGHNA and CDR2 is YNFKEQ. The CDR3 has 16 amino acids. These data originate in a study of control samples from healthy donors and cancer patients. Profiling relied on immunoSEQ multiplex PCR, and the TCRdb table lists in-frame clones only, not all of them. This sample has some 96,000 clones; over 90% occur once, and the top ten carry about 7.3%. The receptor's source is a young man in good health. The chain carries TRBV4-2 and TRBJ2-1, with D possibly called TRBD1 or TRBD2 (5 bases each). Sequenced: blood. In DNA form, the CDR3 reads TGTGCCAGCAGCCAAGCCCGAGGGGTCTCCTACAATGAGCAGTTCTTC. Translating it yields CASSQARGVSYNEQFF.